The rows below give T cell receptor beta chains drawn from one sample of a study of blood T cell repertoires in COVID-19. TCRdb's table, derived via immunoSEQ multiplex PCR, lists solely in-frame clones and lacks some. The sample contains some 87,000 clones, approximately 84% of which appear only once. Sequencing was carried out using peripheral blood. The receptors were gathered from a human donor in a cohort sampled during active COVID-19. CDR3s include the opening cysteine and the closing phenylalanine or tryptophan. The D gene is left open where the match is weak. Expanded clones are given a class, and other clones once, few, many or no size at all.

j_call cdr3_length clone_size v_call d_call cdr3_nt cdr3_aa
TRBJ2-5 18 - TRBV18 TRBD2 TGTGCCAGCTCAGCACCGGGACTAGCGGGGGGGTCCCAAGAGACCCAGTACTTC CASSAPGLAGGSQETQYF
TRBJ2-3 14 - TRBV29-1 - TGCAGCGTTACCCCGGAGGGGCGGGCAGATACGCAGTATTTT CSVTPEGRADTQYF
TRBJ1-1 16 - TRBV15 TRBD1 TGTGCCACCAGCAGTCCCCGGACAGGGATGAACACTGAAGCTTTCTTT CATSSPRTGMNTEAFF
TRBJ2-2 15 - TRBV6-5 TRBD2 TGTGCCAGCAGTTACGGCGGGAGGGCCACCGGGGAGCTGTTTTTT CASSYGGRATGELFF
TRBJ1-4 15 - TRBV4-3 - TGCGCCAGCAGCCAAGAGGGGGCAGCTAATGAAAAACTGTTTTTT CASSQEGAANEKLFF
TRBJ1-1 15 - TRBV6-5 - TGTGCCAGCAGTTATGGAGCCGGGGGAAACACTGAAGCTTTCTTT CASSYGAGGNTEAFF
TRBJ2-5 15 - TRBV9 TRBD2 TGTGCCAGCAGCGTCCTCGGGGGGGCCCGTGAGACCCAGTACTTC CASSVLGGARETQYF
TRBJ1-5 13 - TRBV3-1/TRBV3-2 - TGTGCCAGCAGCCAAGTCCCTAATCAGCCCCAGCATTTT CASSQVPNQPQHF
TRBJ2-1 17 - TRBV27 TRBD2 TGTGCCAGCAGGACTCTAGCGGGAGGGAGCTCCTACAATGAGCAGTTCTTC CASRTLAGGSSYNEQFF
TRBJ2-1 13 - TRBV10-2 TRBD2 TGCGCCAGTAGGACTAGCGGGGGGAATGAGCAGTTCTTC CASRTSGGNEQFF
TRBJ1-1 12 - TRBV6-5 TRBD1 TGTGCCAGCAGCCGGGACAGGGAGCGAGCTTTCTTT CASSRDRERAFF
TRBJ1-2 14 - TRBV6-5 TRBD1 TGTGCCAGCAGAACAGGGGGTCAAGGCTATGGCTACACCTTC CASRTGGQGYGYTF
TRBJ2-7 20 - TRBV6-2/TRBV6-3 TRBD2 TGTGCCAGCAGTTACCTGGTCCGTAAGGGACTAGCGGGCAACCCCTACGAGCAGTACTTC CASSYLVRKGLAGNPYEQYF
TRBJ1-1 16 - TRBV7-2 - TGTGCCAGCAGCTTACGGCTGGGAGGCTTGAACACTGAAGCTTTCTTT CASSLRLGGLNTEAFF
TRBJ2-1 15 - TRBV5-1 TRBD2 TGCGCCAGCAGGTCCGGGACTAGTGGCTACAATGAGCAGTTCTTC CASRSGTSGYNEQFF
TRBJ2-3 15 - TRBV27 TRBD2 TGTGCCAGCAGGGGACTAGCGGGCCACACAGATACGCAGTATTTT CASRGLAGHTDTQYF
TRBJ2-3 15 few TRBV6-5 TRBD2 TGTGCCAGCAGGAGTAGCGGGTCTCTGACAGATACGCAGTATTTT CASRSSGSLTDTQYF
TRBJ2-7 14 - TRBV27 - TGTGCCAGCAGTCCTCTTGGAGGGCGGCTCGAGCAGTACTTC CASSPLGGRLEQYF
TRBJ1-6 15 - TRBV5-1 - TGCGCCAGCAGCTTAATCAACGACAGAAATTCACTCCTCCACTTT CASSLINDRNSLLHF
TRBJ2-3 14 - TRBV18 - TGTGCCAGCTCCCTCAGGACTAGCACAGATACGCAGTATTTT CASSLRTSTDTQYF
TRBJ2-1 14 - TRBV9 TRBD2 TGTGCCAGCAGCGTAGCGGGGGGGCCCAATGAGCAGTTCTTC CASSVAGGPNEQFF
TRBJ2-3 17 once TRBV10-3 TRBD1 TGTGCCATCAGTGGGGAGACAGGGGGTTCTTTTAGGGATGAGCAGTATTTT CAISGETGGSFRDEQYF
TRBJ1-2 15 - TRBV7-2 TRBD1 TGTGCCAGCAGCTCCGGACAGGTAGCTAACTATGGCTACACCTTC CASSSGQVANYGYTF
TRBJ1-2 15 - TRBV3-1/TRBV3-2 - TGTGCCAGCAGCCCTGACAGGCCCTTTAACTATGGCTACACCTTC CASSPDRPFNYGYTF
TRBJ2-7 14 - TRBV28 - TGTGCCAGCAGTGTAATCTCAGGGGAGGGGGAGCAGTACTTC CASSVISGEGEQYF
TRBJ2-7 17 - TRBV24-1 - TGTGCCACCAGTGAATCGGGGACATACGTTATGGGGTACGAGCAGTACTTC CATSESGTYVMGYEQYF
TRBJ2-3 14 - TRBV5-6 TRBD2 TGTGCCAGCAGGGGACTAGCCGCGGCAGATACGCAGTATTTT CASRGLAAADTQYF
TRBJ1-3 13 few TRBV30 - TGTGCCTGGAGTGACAGGGCTGGAAACACCATATATTTT CAWSDRAGNTIYF
TRBJ1-1 14 - TRBV9 TRBD1 TGTGCCAGCAGCGTGGGACAGCGGACGACTGAAGCTTTCTTT CASSVGQRTTEAFF
TRBJ2-3 12 - TRBV7-9 - TGTGCCAGCAGCTCTTCCCTAGATACGCAGTATTTT CASSSSLDTQYF
TRBJ2-1 13 once TRBV5-5 - TGTGCCAGCAGCTTGCGGCAGGTCAATGAGCAGTTCTTC CASSLRQVNEQFF
TRBJ2-7 14 - TRBV11-2 - TGTGCCAGCAGCCTTGACAGCCTTCCCTACGAGCAGTACTTC CASSLDSLPYEQYF